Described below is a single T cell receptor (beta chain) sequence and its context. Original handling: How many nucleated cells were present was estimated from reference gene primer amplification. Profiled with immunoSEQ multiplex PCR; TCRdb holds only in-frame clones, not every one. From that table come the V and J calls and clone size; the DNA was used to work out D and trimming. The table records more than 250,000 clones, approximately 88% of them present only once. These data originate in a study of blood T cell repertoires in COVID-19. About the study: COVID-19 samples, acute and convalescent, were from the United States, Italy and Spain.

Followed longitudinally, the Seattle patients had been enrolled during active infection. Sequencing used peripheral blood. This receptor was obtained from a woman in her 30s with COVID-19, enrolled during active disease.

The CDR3 sequence: CASSVGDPRGYGYTF. CDR3 DNA sequence: TGTGCCAGCAGCGTAGGAGACCCGAGGGGGTATGGCTACACCTTC. V usage is TRBV9 and J usage is TRBJ1-2, with a possible D match to TRBD1 (6 bases). Germline values: CDR1 SGDLS, CDR2 YYNGEE. This CDR3 has 15 amino acids. V lost 0 bases to trimming and J lost 5 bases, with 14 bases between them.